The rows below give T cell receptor beta chains drawn from one sample of a study of shared clonotypes between healthy human individuals. TCRdb's table, derived via immunoSEQ multiplex PCR, lists solely in-frame clones and lacks some. The sample has about 2 million clones, about 95% seen once. Sequenced: naive CD8+ T cells sorted from blood. The receptor set was obtained from a man aged 18-30 years in good health. The CDR3 runs from the conserved cysteine through the conserved F or W. Fields, in order: D gene, J gene, clone size, V gene, CDR3 protein, CDR3 DNA. The D gene is left open where the match is weak. The size of a clone is reported for some rows only, either as once, few or many, or as a class for expanded clones.

. | TRBJ2-5 | . | TRBV12-5 | CASGWDALLQETQYF | TGTGCTAGTGGCTGGGACGCCCTCCTTCAAGAGACCCAGTACTTC
. | TRBJ1-1 | . | TRBV13 | CASSLGPSNTEAFF | TGTGCCAGCAGCTTAGGTCCGAGTAACACTGAAGCTTTCTTT
TRBD1 | TRBJ2-7 | . | TRBV7-8 | CASSNPGQGSYEQYF | TGTGCCAGCAGCAATCCGGGACAGGGGTCCTACGAGCAGTACTTC
. | TRBJ2-3 | . | TRBV30 | CAWSPTEPLSTDTQYF | TGTGCCTGGAGTCCCACTGAACCCCTCAGCACAGATACGCAGTATTTT
TRBD1 | TRBJ2-7 | . | TRBV7-6 | CASSSYRDRVNEQYF | TGTGCCAGCAGCTCTTACCGGGACAGGGTTAACGAGCAGTACTTC
. | TRBJ2-1 | . | TRBV14 | CASSQDPSFNEQFF | TGTGCCAGCAGCCAAGACCCCAGTTTCAATGAGCAGTTCTTC
TRBD1 | TRBJ1-1 | once | TRBV7-2 | CASSYGQVEAFF | TGTGCCAGCAGCTACGGACAGGTCGAAGCTTTCTTT
. | TRBJ1-3 | . | TRBV5-5 | CASSLDFWSGNTIYF | TGTGCCAGCAGCTTGGACTTTTGGAGTGGAAACACCATATATTTT
TRBD1 | TRBJ2-7 | . | TRBV15 | CATSRLPIGTGDYEQYF | TGTGCCACCAGCCGACTTCCGATCGGGACAGGGGACTACGAGCAGTACTTC
. | TRBJ2-7 | . | TRBV1 | CTSSRRGTADSYEQYF | TGCACCAGCAGCCGACGCGGGACAGCAGATTCCTACGAGCAGTACTTC
. | TRBJ1-6 | . | TRBV13 | CASTLNDGSSYNSPLHF | TGTGCCAGCACCCTGAACGATGGAAGCTCCTATAATTCACCCCTCCACTTT
. | TRBJ2-7 | once | TRBV5-6 | CASSLVFYEQYF | TGTGCCAGCAGCTTGGTGTTCTACGAGCAGTACTTC
TRBD2 | TRBJ2-5 | . | TRBV7-9 | CASSLALAGVETQYF | TGTGCCAGCAGCTTAGCTCTAGCGGGAGTTGAGACCCAGTACTTC
. | TRBJ2-1 | . | TRBV7-6 | CASSLEAGTYLNEQFF | TGTGCCAGCAGCTTAGAGGCCGGGACTTACCTAAATGAGCAGTTCTTC
. | TRBJ2-2 | . | TRBV11-3 | CASSPRTSTGELFF | TGTGCCAGCAGCCCCCGTACTAGCACCGGGGAGCTGTTTTTT
. | TRBJ2-5 | once | TRBV14 | CASSQLGEETQYF | TGTGCCAGCAGCCAATTGGGGGAAGAGACCCAGTACTTC
TRBD1 | TRBJ2-7 | . | TRBV7-3 | CASSLKGAWLGEQYF | TGTGCCAGCAGCTTAAAGGGGGCATGGTTGGGCGAGCAGTACTTC
. | TRBJ1-1 | . | TRBV5-4 | CASSSRIGYFEAFF | TGTGCCAGCAGCTCAAGAATTGGGTATTTTGAAGCTTTCTTT
. | TRBJ1-3 | . | TRBV6-5 | CASSYSNSFGNTIYF | TGTGCCAGCAGTTACTCGAACAGTTTTGGAAACACCATATATTTT
TRBD2 | TRBJ2-5 | . | TRBV27 | CASSVGTSAVETQYF | TGTGCCAGCAGTGTAGGGACTAGCGCGGTGGAGACCCAGTACTTC
. | TRBJ2-7 | . | TRBV4-3 | CASSQEFDGSSYEQYF | TGCGCCAGCAGCCAAGAATTTGACGGGAGCTCCTACGAGCAGTACTTC
TRBD2 | TRBJ2-5 | . | TRBV14 | CASSQEYSGTVEETQYF | TGTGCCAGCAGCCAAGAGTATAGCGGGACCGTCGAAGAGACCCAGTACTTC
. | TRBJ1-3 | . | TRBV27 | CASSFLGDRNTIYF | TGTGCCAGCAGTTTTTTAGGGGATAGAAACACCATATATTTT
. | TRBJ2-2 | . | TRBV28 | CASSVHSGRGANTGELFF | TGTGCCAGCAGTGTCCACTCGGGCAGGGGTGCGAACACCGGGGAGCTGTTTTTT
. | TRBJ2-5 | . | TRBV7-3 | CASSSAGAQETQYF | TGTGCCAGCAGCTCCGCGGGGGCCCAAGAGACCCAGTACTTC
. | TRBJ2-4 | once | TRBV4-2 | CASSPEAKNIQYF | TGTGCCAGCAGCCCAGAAGCCAAAAACATTCAGTACTTC
. | TRBJ2-7 | . | TRBV19 | CASKLRDTMTYEQYF | TGTGCCAGTAAGTTGAGGGACACAATGACCTACGAGCAGTACTTC
TRBD1 | TRBJ1-2 | once | TRBV7-2 | CASSPRTGENGYGYTF | TGTGCCAGCAGCCCAAGGACAGGGGAGAATGGCTATGGCTACACCTTC
TRBD1 | TRBJ1-1 | . | TRBV7-2 | CASSFGTGRDGAFF | TGTGCCAGCAGCTTTGGGACAGGCCGAGACGGGGCTTTCTTT
. | TRBJ2-7 | . | TRBV28 | CASSLFQDTYEQYF | TGTGCCAGCAGTTTATTTCAAGATACCTACGAGCAGTACTTC
TRBD1 | TRBJ2-2 | . | TRBV19 | CASSIDRGWGELFF | TGTGCCAGTAGTATCGACAGGGGATGGGGGGAGCTGTTTTTT
. | TRBJ1-6 | . | TRBV6-1 | CASSDPPVYNSPLHF | TGTGCCAGCAGTGATCCCCCGGTCTATAATTCACCCCTCCACTTT
TRBD2 | TRBJ2-2 | . | TRBV11-2 | CASSLGLADINTGELFF | TGTGCCAGCAGCTTGGGTCTAGCGGACATTAACACCGGGGAGCTGTTTTTT
. | TRBJ2-7 | . | TRBV27 | CASSIQSPELAVYEQYF | TGTGCCAGCAGTATACAGAGCCCCGAACTAGCTGTCTACGAGCAGTACTTC
. | TRBJ2-7 | . | TRBV5-6 | CASSLGRDEQYF | TGTGCCAGCAGCTTGGGGAGGGACGAGCAGTACTTC
. | TRBJ2-1 | . | TRBV7-9 | CASSRSASALDEQFF | TGTGCCAGCTCTAGATCGGCCTCGGCGTTGGATGAGCAGTTCTTC
TRBD1 | TRBJ2-6 | once | TRBV9 | CASSVTVTGPGGEEALSGANVLTF | TGTGCCAGCAGCGTAACCGTAACGGGGCCAGGGGGCGAAGAAGCCCTCTCTGGGGCCAACGTCCTGACTTTC
. | TRBJ2-7 | . | TRBV7-9 | CASTTIGARYEQYF | TGTGCCAGCACCACGATCGGGGCCCGCTACGAGCAGTACTTC
. | TRBJ2-7 | . | TRBV11-2 | CASSFVGSGYEQYF | TGTGCCAGCAGCTTCGTGGGATCTGGCTACGAGCAGTACTTC
. | TRBJ2-7 | . | TRBV19 | CASNPVGGSSYEQYF | TGTGCCAGTAACCCAGTCGGGGGAAGCTCCTACGAGCAGTACTTC
TRBD2 | TRBJ2-1 | once | TRBV27 | CASSKVQREGPYEQFF | TGTGCCAGCAGTAAAGTTCAGCGGGAGGGCCCATATGAGCAGTTCTTC
. | TRBJ1-1 | . | TRBV7-8 | CASRSRQEETEAFF | TGTGCCAGCAGAAGCAGACAGGAGGAAACTGAAGCTTTCTTT
. | TRBJ2-7 | . | TRBV14 | CASSQQDQRYEQYF | TGTGCCAGCAGCCAGCAGGACCAACGCTACGAGCAGTACTTC
TRBD1 | TRBJ2-5 | . | TRBV4-1 | CASSPFTQGERTQYF | TGCGCCAGCAGCCCCTTTACACAGGGGGAAAGGACCCAGTACTTC
TRBD2 | TRBJ2-1 | . | TRBV5-1 | CASSLAGGGNEQFF | TGCGCCAGCAGCTTAGCGGGAGGGGGTAATGAGCAGTTCTTC
. | TRBJ2-7 | . | TRBV27 | CASSPGLGEQGYEQYF | TGTGCCAGCAGTCCAGGACTCGGGGAACAGGGCTACGAGCAGTACTTC
. | TRBJ1-5 | . | TRBV6-5 | CASSYGGNQPQHF | TGTGCCAGCAGTTACGGAGGCAATCAGCCCCAGCATTTT
TRBD2 | TRBJ2-1 | . | TRBV7-7 | CASSSTLADSYNEQFF | TGTGCTAGCAGCTCAACACTAGCGGATTCCTACAATGAGCAGTTCTTC
. | TRBJ2-7 | . | TRBV9 | CASSAGGYHEQYF | TGTGCCAGCAGCGCCGGTGGGTACCACGAGCAGTACTTC
. | TRBJ2-1 | . | TRBV7-9 | CATGDYSYNEQFF | TGTGCCACGGGGGATTACTCCTACAATGAGCAGTTCTTC
. | TRBJ1-1 | . | TRBV29-1 | CSVEVGETEAFF | TGCAGCGTTGAAGTAGGCGAAACTGAAGCTTTCTTT
TRBD1 | TRBJ1-1 | . | TRBV15 | CATSREPWGTGNTEAFF | TGTGCCACCAGCAGGGAACCCTGGGGGACAGGGAACACTGAAGCTTTCTTT